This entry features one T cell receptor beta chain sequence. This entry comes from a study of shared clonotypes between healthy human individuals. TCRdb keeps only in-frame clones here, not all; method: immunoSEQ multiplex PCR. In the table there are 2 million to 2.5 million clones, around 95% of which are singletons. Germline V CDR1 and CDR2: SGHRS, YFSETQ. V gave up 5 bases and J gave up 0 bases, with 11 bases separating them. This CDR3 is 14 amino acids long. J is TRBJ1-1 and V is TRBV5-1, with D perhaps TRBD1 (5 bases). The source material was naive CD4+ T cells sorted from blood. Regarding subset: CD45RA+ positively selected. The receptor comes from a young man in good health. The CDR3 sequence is CASRLPGVNTEAFF. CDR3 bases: TGCGCCAGCAGATTGCCGGGGGTGAACACTGAAGCTTTCTTT.